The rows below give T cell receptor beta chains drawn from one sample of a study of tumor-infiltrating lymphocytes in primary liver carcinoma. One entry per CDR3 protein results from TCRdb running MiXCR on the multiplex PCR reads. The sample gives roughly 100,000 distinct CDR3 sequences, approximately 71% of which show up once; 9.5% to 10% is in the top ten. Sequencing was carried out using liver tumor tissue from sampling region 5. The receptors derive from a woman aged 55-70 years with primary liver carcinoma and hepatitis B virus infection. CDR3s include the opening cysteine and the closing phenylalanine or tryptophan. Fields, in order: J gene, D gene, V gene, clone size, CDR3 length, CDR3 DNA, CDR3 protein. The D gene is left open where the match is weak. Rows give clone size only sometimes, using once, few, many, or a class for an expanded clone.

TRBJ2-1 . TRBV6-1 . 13 TGTGCCGGCAGTGAATTGAGGTGCAATGAGCAGTTCTTC CAGSELRCNEQFF
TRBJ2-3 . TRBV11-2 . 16 TGTGCCAGCAGCTTAGTTTCTAGTGGAGTCACAGATACGCAGTATTTT CASSLVSSGVTDTQYF
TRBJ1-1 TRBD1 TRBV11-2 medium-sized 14 TGTGCCAGCAGCCCGAGACAGGGGGCAGCTGAAGCTTTCTTT CASSPRQGAAEAFF
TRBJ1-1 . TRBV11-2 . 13 TGTGCTTGCAGCCTCGGGCTGAACACTGGAGCTTTCTTT CACSLGLNTGAFF
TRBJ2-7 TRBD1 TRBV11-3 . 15 TGTGCCAGCAGCATAGGGATAGGGGGCTCCATCGAGCAGTACTTC CASSIGIGGSIEQYF
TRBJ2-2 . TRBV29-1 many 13 TGCAGCGTTGATTCGACTAACACCGGGGAGCTGTTTTTT CSVDSTNTGELFF
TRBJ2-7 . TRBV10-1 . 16 TGCGCCAACAGTGAGGTCCCGCCAGGGAGAGTCTACGAGCAGTACTTC CANSEVPPGRVYEQYF
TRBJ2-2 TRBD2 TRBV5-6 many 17 TGTGCCAGCAGCTTGATTTCACTAGCGGGGGGCACCGGGGAGCTGTTTTTT CASSLISLAGGTGELFF
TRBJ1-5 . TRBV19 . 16 TGTGCCAGTAGCCAACCTTCCCCTATTAGCAATCAGCCCCAGCATTTT CASSQPSPISNQPQHF
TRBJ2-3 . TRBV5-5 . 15 TGTGCCAGCCGCTGGAGGAGCGGTAATACAGATACGCAGTATTTT CASRWRSGNTDTQYF
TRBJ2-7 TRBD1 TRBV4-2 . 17 TGTGCCAGCAGCCATGATCCCGTGGGACAGGGTGATTACGAGCAGTACTTC CASSHDPVGQGDYEQYF
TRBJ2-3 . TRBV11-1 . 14 TGTGCCAGCAGCTTAAGGCAAAGTCCGCGAGAGTCTCACTTT CASSLRQSPRESHF
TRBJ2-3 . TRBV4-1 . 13 TGCGCCAGCAGCCGACCACATACGGATCGGCAGTATTTT CASSRPHTDRQYF
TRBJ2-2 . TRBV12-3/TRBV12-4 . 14 TGTGGCAGCAGTTTAGGCGCAGGCCCCGGGGAGCTGTTTTTT CGSSLGAGPGELFF
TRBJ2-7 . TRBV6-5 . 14 TGTGCCAGCAGTCGCCAGGGGGGTGGCTACGAGCAATACTTC CASSRQGGGYEQYF
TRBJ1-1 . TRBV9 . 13 TGTGCCGCCTATAGGGGTATGAACACTGAAGCTTTCTTT CAAYRGMNTEAFF
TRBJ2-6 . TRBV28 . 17 TGTGCCAGCACCAGTTGGGGTGGAGGCTCTGGGGCCAACGTCCTGACTTTC CASTSWGGGSGANVLTF
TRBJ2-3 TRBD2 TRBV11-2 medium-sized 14 TGTGCCAGCAGCTTGGCTAGCGGGGTAGATACGCAGTATTTT CASSLASGVDTQYF
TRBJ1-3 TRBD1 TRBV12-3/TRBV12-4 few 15 TGTGCCATCAGCTTAGGACAGGGGGCTGGAAACACCATATATTTT CAISLGQGAGNTIYF
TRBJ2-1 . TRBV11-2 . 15 TGTGCCAGCAGCTCGGGGCCAGGGCCCTACGATGAGCAGTTCTTC CASSSGPGPYDEQFF
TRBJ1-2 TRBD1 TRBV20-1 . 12 TGCAGGACAGGGGGTCAATCCTATGGCTACACCTTC CRTGGQSYGYTF
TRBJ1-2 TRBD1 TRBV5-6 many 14 TGTGCCAGCAGCTTGGGACAGGGACTCTATGGCTACACCTTC CASSLGQGLYGYTF